This T cell receptor beta chain was recorded in a study of blood T cells in healthy people across ages. For the study at large: Roughly one uniquely barcoded beta molecule per two T cells was captured. Study results and limitations: No conclusive comparison of naive versus antigen-experienced cells was possible with unsorted PBMCs.

Each donor was a healthy Caucasian individual from Russia, aged 6 to 90. For this clonotype: Its antigen is not known.

Alongside a J-beta primer mix, a sample-barcoded 5' primer served in a second PCR lasting about 7 to 11 cycles. TCRdb re-analysed the 5' RACE reads in MiXCR, keeping a single row per CDR3 protein. The sample has over 1,500,000 distinct CDR3 sequences; around 48% are singletons. CDR1 MNHEY and CDR2 SVGEGT come from the germline V gene. V dropped 6 bases and J dropped 5; count of bases not matched to a gene: 12. The length of the CDR3 is 15 residues. The sequence was obtained from a woman aged 40-49 years in good health. The specimen sequenced was blood. V gene TRBV6-2 or TRBV6-3 combines with J gene TRBJ1-2, with 7 bases matching TRBD1. CDR3 sequence reads: CASSSTGAARYGYTF. CDR3 sequence (DNA): TGTGCCAGCAGCTCAACAGGGGCGGCACGATATGGCTACACCTTC.